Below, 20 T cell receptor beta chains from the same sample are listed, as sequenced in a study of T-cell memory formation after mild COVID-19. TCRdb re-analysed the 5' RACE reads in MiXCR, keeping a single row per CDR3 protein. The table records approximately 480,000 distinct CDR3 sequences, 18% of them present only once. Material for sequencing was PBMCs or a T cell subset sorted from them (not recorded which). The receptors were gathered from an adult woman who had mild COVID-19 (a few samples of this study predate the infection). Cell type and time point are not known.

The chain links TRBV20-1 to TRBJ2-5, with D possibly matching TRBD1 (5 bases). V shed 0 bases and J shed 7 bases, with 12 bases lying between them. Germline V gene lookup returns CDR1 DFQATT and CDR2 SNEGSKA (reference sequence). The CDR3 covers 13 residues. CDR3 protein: CSARDWQGGTQYF. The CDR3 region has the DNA TGCAGTGCTAGAGATTGGCAGGGTGGGACCCAGTACTTC.

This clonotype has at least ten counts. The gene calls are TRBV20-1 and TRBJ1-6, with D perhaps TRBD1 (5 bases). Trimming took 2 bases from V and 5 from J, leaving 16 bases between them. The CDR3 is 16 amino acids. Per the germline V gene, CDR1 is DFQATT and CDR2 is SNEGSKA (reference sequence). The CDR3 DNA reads TGCAGTGCTAGATCATCGGACACGAGAAATAATTCACCCCTCCACTTT. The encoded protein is CSARSSDTRNNSPLHF.

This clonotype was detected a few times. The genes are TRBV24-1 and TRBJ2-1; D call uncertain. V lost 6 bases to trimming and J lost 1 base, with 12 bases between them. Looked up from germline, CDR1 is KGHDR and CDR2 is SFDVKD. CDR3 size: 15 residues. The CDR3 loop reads CATSSLSGSYNEQFF. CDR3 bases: TGTGCCACCAGTTCTCTCTCGGGTTCCTACAATGAGCAGTTCTTC.

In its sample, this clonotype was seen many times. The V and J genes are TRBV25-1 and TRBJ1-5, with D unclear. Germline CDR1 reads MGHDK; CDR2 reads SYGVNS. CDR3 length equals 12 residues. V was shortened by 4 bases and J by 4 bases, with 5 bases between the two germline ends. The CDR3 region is CASSGPNQPQHF. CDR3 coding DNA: TGTGCCAGCAGTGGCCCTAATCAGCCCCAGCATTTT.

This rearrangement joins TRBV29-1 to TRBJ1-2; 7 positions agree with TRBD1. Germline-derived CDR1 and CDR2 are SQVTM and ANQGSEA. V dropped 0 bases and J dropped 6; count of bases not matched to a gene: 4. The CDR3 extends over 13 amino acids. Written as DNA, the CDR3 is TGCAGCGTTGAAGACCGACAGGGTCATGGCTACACCTTC. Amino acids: CSVEDRQGHGYTF.

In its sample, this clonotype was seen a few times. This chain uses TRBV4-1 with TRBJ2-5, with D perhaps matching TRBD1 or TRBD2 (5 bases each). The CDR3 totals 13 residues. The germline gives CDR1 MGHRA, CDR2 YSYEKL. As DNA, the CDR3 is TGCGCTACCGGGGACCGCCGTGGGGAGACCCAGTACTTC. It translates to CATGDRRGETQYF.

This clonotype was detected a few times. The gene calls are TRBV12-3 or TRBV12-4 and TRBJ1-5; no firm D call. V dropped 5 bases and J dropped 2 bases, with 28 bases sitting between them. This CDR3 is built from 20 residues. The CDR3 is CASSRDGKDAHFKGNQPQHF. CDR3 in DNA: TGTGCCAGCAGTAGGGATGGAAAGGACGCACATTTTAAGGGCAATCAGCCCCAGCATTTT.

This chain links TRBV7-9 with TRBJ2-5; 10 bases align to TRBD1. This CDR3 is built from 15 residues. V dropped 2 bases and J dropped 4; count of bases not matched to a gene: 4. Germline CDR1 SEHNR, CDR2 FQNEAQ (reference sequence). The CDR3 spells CASSLRGDRGETQYF. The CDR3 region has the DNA TGTGCCAGCAGCTTACGAGGGGACAGGGGAGAGACCCAGTACTTC.

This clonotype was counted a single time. Here the CDR3 DNA reads TGTGCCAGCAGTTTAGGGTTTACAGATACGCAGTATTTT. Amino acids: CASSLGFTDTQYF. The rearrangement joins TRBV12-3 or TRBV12-4 to TRBJ2-3; no firm D call. Trimming left V 1 base short and J 3 bases short, with 5 bases between. This CDR3 comprises 13 residues.

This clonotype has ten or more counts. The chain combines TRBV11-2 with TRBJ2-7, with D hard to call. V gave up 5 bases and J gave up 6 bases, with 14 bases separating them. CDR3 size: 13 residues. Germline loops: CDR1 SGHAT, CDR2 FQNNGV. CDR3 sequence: CASSPRKGGEQYF. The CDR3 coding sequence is TGTGCCAGCAGCCCCCGGAAGGGCGGCGAGCAGTACTTC.

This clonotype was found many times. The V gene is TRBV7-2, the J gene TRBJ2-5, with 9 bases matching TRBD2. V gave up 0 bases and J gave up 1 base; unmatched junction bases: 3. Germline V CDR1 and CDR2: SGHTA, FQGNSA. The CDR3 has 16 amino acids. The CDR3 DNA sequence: TGTGCCAGCAGCTTAGCAGCGACTAGCGGCCAAGAGACCCAGTACTTC. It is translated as CASSLAATSGQETQYF.

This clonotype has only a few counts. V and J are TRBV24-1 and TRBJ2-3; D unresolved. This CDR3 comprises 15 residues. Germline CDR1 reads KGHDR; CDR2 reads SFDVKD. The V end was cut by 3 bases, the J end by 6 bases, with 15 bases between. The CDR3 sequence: CATSDPGPQKDTQYF. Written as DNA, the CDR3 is TGTGCCACCAGTGATCCGGGTCCCCAGAAGGATACGCAGTATTTT.

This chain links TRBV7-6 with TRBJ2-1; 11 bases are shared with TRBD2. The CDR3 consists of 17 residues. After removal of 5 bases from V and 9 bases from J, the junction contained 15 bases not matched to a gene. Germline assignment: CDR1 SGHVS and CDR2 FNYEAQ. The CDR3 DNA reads TGTGCCAGCAGCCTCTTCATACCGGGACTAGCGGTTGCTGAGCAGTTCTTC. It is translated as CASSLFIPGLAVAEQFF.

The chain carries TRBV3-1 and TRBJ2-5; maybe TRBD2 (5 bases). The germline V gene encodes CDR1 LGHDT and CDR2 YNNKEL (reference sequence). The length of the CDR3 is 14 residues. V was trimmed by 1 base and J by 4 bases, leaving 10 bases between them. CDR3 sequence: CASSQARLAETQYF. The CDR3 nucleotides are TGTGCCAGCAGCCAAGCAAGGCTAGCAGAGACCCAGTACTTC.

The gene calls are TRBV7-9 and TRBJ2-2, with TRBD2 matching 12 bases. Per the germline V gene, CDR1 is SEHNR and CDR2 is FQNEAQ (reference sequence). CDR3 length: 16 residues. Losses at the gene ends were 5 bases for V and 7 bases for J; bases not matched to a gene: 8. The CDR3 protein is CASSIGLAGSLGELFF. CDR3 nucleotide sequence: TGTGCCAGCAGCATCGGACTAGCGGGAAGCCTCGGGGAGCTGTTTTTT.

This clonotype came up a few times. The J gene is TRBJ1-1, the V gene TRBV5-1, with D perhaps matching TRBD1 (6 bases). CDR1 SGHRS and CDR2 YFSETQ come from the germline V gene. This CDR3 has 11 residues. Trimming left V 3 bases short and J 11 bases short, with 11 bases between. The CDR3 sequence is CASSSSGEAFF. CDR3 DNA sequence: TGCGCCAGCAGCTCGTCAGGGGAGGCTTTCTTT.

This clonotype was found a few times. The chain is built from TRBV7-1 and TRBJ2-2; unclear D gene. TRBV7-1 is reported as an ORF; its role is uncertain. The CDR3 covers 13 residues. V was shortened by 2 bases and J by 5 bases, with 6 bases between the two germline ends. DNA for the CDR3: TGTGCCAGCAGCTCACCGCTGACCGGGGAGCTGTTTTTT. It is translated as CASSSPLTGELFF.

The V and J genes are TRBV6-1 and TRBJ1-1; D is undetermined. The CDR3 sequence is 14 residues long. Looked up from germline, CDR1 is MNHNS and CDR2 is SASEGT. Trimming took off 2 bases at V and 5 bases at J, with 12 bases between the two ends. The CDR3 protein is CASSESNGRTEAFF. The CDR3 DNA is TGTGCCAGCAGTGAAAGTAACGGCAGAACTGAAGCTTTCTTT.

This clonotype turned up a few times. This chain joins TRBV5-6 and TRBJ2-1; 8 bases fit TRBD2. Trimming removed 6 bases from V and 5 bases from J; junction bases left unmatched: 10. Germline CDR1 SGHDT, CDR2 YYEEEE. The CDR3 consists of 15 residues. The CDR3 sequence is CASTLLAVGDNEQFF. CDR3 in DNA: TGTGCCAGCACCTTACTAGCGGTAGGCGACAATGAGCAGTTCTTC.

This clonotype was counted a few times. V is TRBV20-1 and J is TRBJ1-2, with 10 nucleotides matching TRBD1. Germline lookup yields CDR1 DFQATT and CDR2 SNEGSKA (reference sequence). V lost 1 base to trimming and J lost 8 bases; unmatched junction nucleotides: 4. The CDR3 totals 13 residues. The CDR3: CSARVDRGKGYTF. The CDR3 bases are TGCAGTGCTAGAGTGGACAGGGGGAAGGGCTACACCTTC.